Each of the 16 T cell receptor beta chains below was sequenced from the same sample in a study of blood T cell dynamics during melanoma immunotherapy. Time point denoted: pre-treatment baseline. Sequenced by immunoSEQ multiplex PCR; TCRdb stores in-frame clones only, minus some. Here the sample spans some 25,000 clones, 70% to 90% being singletons. The material sequenced was blood, taken from a patient treated with checkpoint blockade. The receptors stem from a human donor with melanoma.

The chain combines TRBV28 with TRBJ2-1; 14 bases line up with TRBD2. The germline CDR1 and CDR2 sequences are MDHEN and SYDVKM. With V trimmed by 4 bases and J by 12 bases, 8 bases remained unmatched. The CDR3 is made up of 15 amino acids. In DNA form, the CDR3 reads TGTGCCAGCAGTTCGACTAGCGGGAGGGCCAGGCGGCAGTTCTTC. It yields the protein CASSSTSGRARRQFF.

The rearrangement uses TRBV7-3 and TRBJ2-2; weak D call: TRBD2 (6 bases). The germline gives CDR1 SGHTA, CDR2 FQGTGA. CDR3 length equals 16 residues. The V end lost 5 bases, the J end lost 5 bases, and 18 bases lay between the germline ends. For the CDR3, the DNA is TGTGCCAGCAGCCGAGAGGGTAGCGGATTAACCGGGGAGCTGTTTTTT. This gives the protein CASSREGSGLTGELFF.

The chain is built from TRBV7-4 and TRBJ2-3; 8 bases match TRBD1. The CDR3 is made up of 14 amino acids. Losses at the gene ends were 2 bases for V and 4 bases for J; bases not matched to a gene: 2. The germline V gene encodes CDR1 SGHVT and CDR2 SQSDAQ. The CDR3: CASSLRQGPDTQYF. CDR3 in DNA: TGTGCCAGCAGCTTACGACAGGGGCCAGATACGCAGTATTTT. Using reference TRBV7-4 and TRBJ2-3 for the parts outside the CDR3, the full variable domain is GAGVSQSPRYKVAKRGRDVALRCDSISGHVTLYWYRQTLGQGSEVLTYSQSDAQRDKSGRPSGRFSAERPERSVSTLKIQRTEQGDSAVYLCASSLRQGPDTQYFGPGTRLTVL.

The V gene is TRBV5-1, the J gene TRBJ2-2, with D perhaps TRBD1 (6 bases). Per germline, CDR1 SGHRS and CDR2 YFSETQ. The CDR3 consists of 14 residues. V was clipped by 4 bases and J by 1 base, with 8 bases between them. The DNA of the CDR3 is TGCGCCAGCAGCGAGACAGGGAACACCGGGGAGCTGTTTTTT. Translated, it gives CASSETGNTGELFF.

J is TRBJ1-3 and V is TRBV9; 7 bases are shared with TRBD1. Germline values: CDR1 SGDLS, CDR2 YYNGEE. V lost 4 bases to trimming and J lost 0 bases; unmatched junction nucleotides: 4. This CDR3 contains 15 residues. The CDR3 is CASSTEGASGNTIYF. The CDR3 DNA sequence: TGTGCCAGCAGCACCGAGGGGGCCTCTGGAAACACCATATATTTT.

The rearrangement uses TRBV5-1 and TRBJ2-3, with TRBD2 as a possible D gene (5 bases). The CDR3 sequence is 16 residues long. Germline CDR1 is SGHRS and CDR2 is YFSETQ. V gave up 3 bases and J gave up 3 bases, with 17 bases separating them. The CDR3: CASSSLAGKETDTQYF. CDR3 coding DNA: TGCGCCAGCAGCTCCTTGGCCGGGAAGGAGACAGATACGCAGTATTTT.

This sequence joins TRBV7-9 and TRBJ1-3, with 7 bases matching TRBD1. CDR1 and CDR2 from the germline V gene are SEHNR and FQNEAQ (reference sequence). CDR3 length: 15 amino acids. J gave up 6 bases and V 1 base, and 6 bases lay outside the gene matches. The CDR3: CASSLGTGPSNTIYF. CDR3 in DNA: TGTGCCAGCAGCTTAGGGACAGGACCCTCAAACACCATATATTTT.

A single count supports this clone. The genes are TRBV2 and TRBJ1-5; D is perhaps TRBD1 (6 bases). Germline V lookup: CDR1 SNHLY, CDR2 FYNNEI. The CDR3 is made up of 12 amino acids. V lost 6 bases, J lost 5 bases, and 8 bases lay in between. The CDR3 DNA reads TGTGCCAGCAGAGGGGGGGATCAGCCCCAGCATTTT. This encodes CASRGGDQPQHF.

The chain uses TRBV19 and TRBJ1-5, with a tentative D call TRBD1 (5 bases). V gave up 6 bases and J gave up 7 bases, with 13 bases separating them. Per the germline V gene, CDR1 is LNHDA and CDR2 is SQIVND (reference sequence). The CDR3 has 13 residues. The CDR3 DNA follows: TGTGCCAGTAGCCCCCCCAGGGTCCAGCCCCAGCATTTT. It translates to CASSPPRVQPQHF.

The V call is TRBV6-1, the J call TRBJ1-5; tentative D call: TRBD1 (5 bases). The germline gives CDR1 MNHNS, CDR2 SASEGT. Trimming took 4 bases from V and 2 from J, leaving 12 bases between them. CDR3 size: 15 residues. CDR3 DNA sequence: TGTGCCAGCAGTGGGGAGGCGGGGGGCAATCAGCCCCAGCATTTT. Amino acids: CASSGEAGGNQPQHF.

The genes are TRBV29-1 and TRBJ2-5; D remains ambiguous. Deletions cut 5 bases from V and 5 bases from J, with 6 bases between. CDR3 length: 10 amino acids. Germline V gene data show CDR1 as SQVTM and CDR2 as ANQGSEA. Written as DNA, the CDR3 is TGCAGCGTTCAACTCGAGACCCAGTACTTC. Amino acid sequence: CSVQLETQYF.

This rearrangement joins TRBV2 to TRBJ2-3; D unclear. V was clipped by 6 bases and J by 1 base, with 14 bases between them. The CDR3 covers 15 residues. Germline V lookup: CDR1 SNHLY, CDR2 FYNNEI. CDR3: CASSNLPTRTDTQYF. DNA for the CDR3: TGTGCCAGCAGCAATCTGCCTACCCGCACAGATACGCAGTATTTT. Complete variable domain (other parts from reference TRBV2 and TRBJ2-3): EPEVTQTPSHQVTQMGQEVILRCVPISNHLYFYWYRQILGQKVEFLVSFYNNEISEKSEIFDDQFSVERPDGSNFTLKIRSTKLEDSAMYFCASSNLPTRTDTQYFGPGTRLTVL.

CDR3 amino acids: CASRGLGGSTDTQYF. The CDR3 DNA is TGTGCCAGCAGGGGACTGGGGGGTAGCACAGATACGCAGTATTTT. This sequence joins TRBV28 and TRBJ2-3; tentatively, D is TRBD2 (6 bases). Germline CDR1 is MDHEN and CDR2 is SYDVKM. The CDR3 totals 15 residues. Trimming took off 6 bases at V and 0 bases at J, with 13 bases between the two ends. The full variable domain, rest sourced from reference TRBV28 and TRBJ2-3, is DVKVTQSSRYLVKRTGEKVFLECVQDMDHENMFWYRQDPGLGLRLIYFSYDVKMKEKGDIPEGYSVSREKKERFSLILESASTNQTSMYLCASRGLGGSTDTQYFGPGTRLTVL.

This rearrangement joins TRBV28 to TRBJ2-4, with TRBD2 matching 12 bases. In germline, CDR1 is MDHEN, CDR2 SYDVKM. The CDR3 consists of 15 residues. The CDR3 reads CGTSGISRGKNIQYF. The CDR3 nucleotides are TGTGGGACTAGCGGGATCTCCAGGGGCAAAAACATTCAGTACTTC.

This clone showed up just once. The rearrangement links TRBV5-4 to TRBJ2-7; 10 positions agree with TRBD2. Unmatched junction bases numbered 7, after V lost 4 bases and J lost 0 bases. The CDR3 is 16 amino acids. CDR1 is SGHNT, CDR2 YYREEE, per germline (reference sequence). The CDR3 is CASSRRTSGDSYEQYF. For the CDR3, the DNA is TGTGCCAGCAGCCGCCGGACTAGCGGAGACTCCTACGAGCAGTACTTC.

Here the CDR3 reads CASRINSGANVLTF. The CDR3 DNA reads TGTGCCAGCAGGATTAACTCTGGGGCCAACGTCCTGACTTTC. The V and J genes are TRBV27 and TRBJ2-6; D call uncertain. With 6 bases removed from V and 0 bases from J, the gap between germline ends came to 6 bases. The CDR3 consists of 14 residues. Germline loops: CDR1 MNHEY, CDR2 SMNVEV (reference sequence).